This is a list of T cell receptor beta chains from one sample in a study of cytomegalovirus exposure and HLA in healthy donors. TCRdb's copy holds only in-frame clones and misses some; the assay was immunoSEQ multiplex PCR. The sample consists of thousands of clones, 51% of them appearing once. What was sequenced was PBMCs. The receptors stem from a man aged 25-40 years in good health and CMV-seropositive. Each CDR3 is given without its conserved first and last residue.

>TRBJ1-3|TRBV10-3
AISGRNSGNTIY
>TRBJ2-7|TRBV6-5
ASSYRNFGGSEQY
>TRBJ1-3|TRBV28
ASSLSGRNTIY
>TRBJ2-1|TRBV6-4
ASSERVNNEQF
>TRBJ1-1|TRBV10-3
AISESVLNTEAF
>TRBJ2-7|TRBV29-1
SVLTGVNEQY
>TRBJ1-1|TRBV4-1
ASSQALYGKGGFAF
>TRBJ2-7|TRBV6-6
ASSPGATYEQY
>TRBJ1-2|TRBV4-1
ASSPIRGGAEGYT
>TRBJ2-2|TRBV29-1
SVKGQGDTGELF
>TRBJ1-2|TRBV6-5
ASSRGQGVTGYT
>TRBJ2-5|TRBV5-4
ASSPSAGGPSEETQY
>TRBJ1-1|TRBV7-6
ASSKGQGGAYYMNTEAF
>TRBJ1-5|TRBV30
AWSRGQGLTLNQPQH
>TRBJ1-1|TRBV4-1
ASSHTGQRNTEAF
>TRBJ2-5|TRBV7-9
ASSLAGGQETQY
>TRBJ2-7|TRBV6-6
ASSQTASNYEQY
>TRBJ2-5|TRBV4-3
ASSQFGGFGETQY
>TRBJ1-1|TRBV10-1
ASSEGAANTEAF
>TRBJ1-4|TRBV4-3
ASSRLYATNEKLF
>TRBJ1-5|TRBV6-1
ASTEQGSNQPQH
>TRBJ1-1|TRBV29-1
SVDPRGAAF
>TRBJ1-5|TRBV28
ASSQIQPQH
>TRBJ2-7|TRBV10-3
AISESQTGAYEQY
>TRBJ1-2|TRBV6-5
ASSSLYFGYT
>TRBJ1-2|TRBV9
ASSQGPTYGYT
>TRBJ1-5|TRBV4-2
ASSQDGRTGTVNQPQH
>TRBJ1-2|TRBV4-1
ASSQDGGRVGNYGYT
>TRBJ1-1|TRBV30
AWSREGRGEAF
>TRBJ2-3|TRBV27
ASSFQTDTQY
>TRBJ2-4|TRBV28
ATLGGGGKNIQY
>TRBJ2-4|TRBV20-1
SASTMAIQY
>TRBJ1-3|TRBV5-1
ASSTGDVNTIY
>TRBJ1-1|TRBV6-4
ASSDSGQGIFEAF
>TRBJ1-2|TRBV7-2
ASSGEFSNYGYT
>TRBJ1-1|TRBV13
ASSAPYRGPEAF
>TRBJ1-1|TRBV6-1
ASSVNSNTEAF
>TRBJ1-1|TRBV9
ASSVPQGSTEAF
>TRBJ2-3|TRBV6-4
ASSEQETDTQY
>TRBJ2-5|TRBV10-1
ASSSQAGQETQY
>TRBJ2-1|TRBV10-1
ASRQRDYNEQF
>TRBJ1-2|TRBV4-2
ASSHNRGPDYGYT
>TRBJ1-5|TRBV4-2
ASSQERGLSNQPQH
>TRBJ1-5|TRBV6-5
ASSYPRGPQH
>TRBJ2-7|TRBV7-6
ASSLTQQGAPR
>TRBJ2-5|TRBV7-2
ASSTLAGGLGY
>TRBJ1-1|TRBV14
ASSPPGGRMNTEAF
>TRBJ2-7|TRBV30
ASKDRGYEQY
>TRBJ2-7|TRBV6-5
ASGGAAVEQY
>TRBJ2-7|TRBV4-1
ASSQPLSRTGGAEQY
>TRBJ2-4|TRBV25-1
ASSGSLAKNIQY
>TRBJ2-5|TRBV29-1
SVAKGGLSQETQY
>TRBJ1-1|TRBV7-2
ASSSDRPIGAF